This T cell receptor beta chain was sequenced in a study of cytomegalovirus exposure and HLA in healthy donors. Method: immunoSEQ multiplex PCR; TCRdb's copy keeps in-frame clones and lacks some. The table includes fewer than 250,000 clones, approximately 80% detected once. Germline V CDR1 and CDR2: MNHEY, SMNVEV (reference sequence). CDR3 size: 18 residues. The V gene lost 2 bases and the J gene lost 0 bases, with 19 bases spanning the gap. The genes are TRBV27 and TRBJ1-2; perhaps TRBD1 as D (5 bases). Source material: PBMCs. The TCR was taken from a woman in her 30s in good health and CMV-seropositive. CDR3 sequence: CASSLKPGGAITNYGYTF. As DNA, the CDR3 is TGTGCCAGCAGTTTAAAGCCAGGTGGGGCAATAACTAACTATGGCTACACCTTC.